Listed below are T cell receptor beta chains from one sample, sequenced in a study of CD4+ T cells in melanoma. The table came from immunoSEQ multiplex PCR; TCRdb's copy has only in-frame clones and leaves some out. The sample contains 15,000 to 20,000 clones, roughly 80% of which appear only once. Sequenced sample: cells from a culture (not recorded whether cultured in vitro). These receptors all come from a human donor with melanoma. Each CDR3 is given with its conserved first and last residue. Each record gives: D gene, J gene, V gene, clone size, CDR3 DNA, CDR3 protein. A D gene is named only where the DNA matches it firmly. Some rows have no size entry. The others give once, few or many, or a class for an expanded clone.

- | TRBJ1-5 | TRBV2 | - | TGTGCCAGCATGGGAAGTATTCAGCCCCAGCATTTT | CASMGSIQPQHF
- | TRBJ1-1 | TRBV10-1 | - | TGCGCCAGCAATTGGGCCGTGGGCACTGAAGCTTTCTTT | CASNWAVGTEAFF
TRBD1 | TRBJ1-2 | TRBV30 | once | TGTGCCTGGGGACAGGGTGGGGGCTACACCTTC | CAWGQGGGYTF
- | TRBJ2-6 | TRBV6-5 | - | TGTGCCAGCAGTGCCTTAGGTGGGGCCAACGTCCTGACTTTC | CASSALGGANVLTF
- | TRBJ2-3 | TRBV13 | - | TGTGCCAGCAGCTTGGATGCGGGACTCGGAGGCACAGATACGCAGTATTTT | CASSLDAGLGGTDTQYF
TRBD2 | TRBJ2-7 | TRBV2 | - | TGTGCCAGCAGTGCTACTAGCGGGGCTCTCCAGCAGTACTTC | CASSATSGALQQYF
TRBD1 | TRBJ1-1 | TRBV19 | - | TGTGCCAGTAGTACCCTAAGGGACAGGGCAATGAACACTGAAGCTTTCTTT | CASSTLRDRAMNTEAFF
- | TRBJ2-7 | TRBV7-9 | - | TGTGCCAGCAGCTTTGAAGCCGCCTACGAGCAGTACTTC | CASSFEAAYEQYF
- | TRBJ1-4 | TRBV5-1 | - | TGCGCCAGCAGGCTCGGGGGGAATGAAAAACTGTTTTTT | CASRLGGNEKLFF
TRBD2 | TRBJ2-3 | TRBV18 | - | TGTGCCAGCTCTCAACTAGCGGACACAGATACGCAGTATTTT | CASSQLADTDTQYF
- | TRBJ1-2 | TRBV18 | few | TGTGCCAGCGCCCCCCCCGGGAACTCCTATGGCTACACCTTC | CASAPPGNSYGYTF
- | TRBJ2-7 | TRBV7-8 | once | TGTGCCAGCAGCTTTAGTTCTACCTACGAGCAGTACTTC | CASSFSSTYEQYF
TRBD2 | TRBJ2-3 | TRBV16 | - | TGTGCCAGCAGCCCAGGACTAGCGGGGCGAGATACGCAGTATTTT | CASSPGLAGRDTQYF
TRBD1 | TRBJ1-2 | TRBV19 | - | TGTGCCAGTAGGGGATCAGGGGGATACCGCTATGGCTACACCTTC | CASRGSGGYRYGYTF
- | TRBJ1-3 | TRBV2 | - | TGTGCCAGCAGAGCCGGAAACACCATATATTTT | CASRAGNTIYF
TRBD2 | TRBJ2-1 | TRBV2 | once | TGTGCCAGATACCCGATGACTAGCTTGATCCCGAATGAGCAGTTCTTC | CARYPMTSLIPNEQFF
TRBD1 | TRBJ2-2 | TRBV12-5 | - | TGTGCTAGTGGCCCCTCGCTCGGGCGGACAGGGCTCGCAAACACCGGGGAGCTGTTTTTT | CASGPSLGRTGLANTGELFF
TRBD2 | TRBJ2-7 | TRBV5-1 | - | TGCGCCAGCAGGTCCGCGTCTGGGCTAGCGGGATCCGAGCAGTACTTC | CASRSASGLAGSEQYF
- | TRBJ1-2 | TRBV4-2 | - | TGTGCCAGCAGCCAAGGGCAGTCTAACTATGGCTACACCTTC | CASSQGQSNYGYTF
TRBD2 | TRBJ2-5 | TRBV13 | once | TGTGCCAGCAGCTTGAGGCTAGCGGGGGCGGAGACCCAGTACTTC | CASSLRLAGAETQYF
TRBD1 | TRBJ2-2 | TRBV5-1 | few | TGCGCCAGCAGCCCCCTCCCGGGACAGGGAAAGGGGACCACCGGGGAGCTGTTTTTT | CASSPLPGQGKGTTGELFF
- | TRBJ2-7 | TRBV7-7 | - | TGTGCTAGCAGCGACGGGTTACAGTCGGAGCAGTACTTC | CASSDGLQSEQYF
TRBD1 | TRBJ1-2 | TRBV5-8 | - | TGTGCCAGCAGGCCATACAGGGGGCGGGACCCCGGCTACACCTTC | CASRPYRGRDPGYTF
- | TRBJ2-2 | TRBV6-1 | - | TGTGCCAGCAGTGACTATTTGAACACCGGGGAGCTGTTTTTT | CASSDYLNTGELFF
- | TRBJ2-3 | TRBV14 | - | TGTGCCAGCAGCCAAGATAGGGGAAGGGCGGTAAGGGATACGCAGTATTTT | CASSQDRGRAVRDTQYF
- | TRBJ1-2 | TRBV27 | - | TGTGCCAGCCGCAAGGGGGACTATGGCTACACCTTC | CASRKGDYGYTF
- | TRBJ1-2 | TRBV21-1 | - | TGTGCCAGCAGCAAATATCGACAGGGGAATCCTGGCTACACCTTC | CASSKYRQGNPGYTF
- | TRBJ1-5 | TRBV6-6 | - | TGTGCCACCAGAGTTTACACGAATCAGCCCCAGCATTTT | CATRVYTNQPQHF
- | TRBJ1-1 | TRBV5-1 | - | TGCGCCAGCAGCGACAGCTTGAACACTGAAGCTTTCTTT | CASSDSLNTEAFF
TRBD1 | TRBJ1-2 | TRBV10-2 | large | TGCGCCAGCAGCGTGGACAGGGCTAGTGGCTACACCTTC | CASSVDRASGYTF
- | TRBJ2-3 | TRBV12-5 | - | TGTGCTAGTGGTTTTTCAAATCTCGGACGAACCACAGATACGCAGTATTTT | CASGFSNLGRTTDTQYF
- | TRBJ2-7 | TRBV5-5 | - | TGTGCCAGCAGCCCGTTTGTGGTGTCAGCTTACGAGCAGTACTTC | CASSPFVVSAYEQYF
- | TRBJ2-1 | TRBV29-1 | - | TGCAGCGTCTCCAGGGGCTCCTACAATGAGCAGTTCTTC | CSVSRGSYNEQFF
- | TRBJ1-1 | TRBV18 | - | TGTGCCAGCTCACCATTGGCTGTTGGGGGAATCACTGAAGCTTTCTTT | CASSPLAVGGITEAFF
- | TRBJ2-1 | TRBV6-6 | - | TGTGCCAGCAGCCCCGGGGACCGCGAGCAGTTCTTC | CASSPGDREQFF
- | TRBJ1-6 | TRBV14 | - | TGTGCCAGCAGCCAAGATAACAGGGTTAATTCACCCCTCCACTTT | CASSQDNRVNSPLHF
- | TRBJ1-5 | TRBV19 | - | TGTGCCAGCGAGGGGGGGCGGACTTATAGCAATCAGCCCCAGCATTTT | CASEGGRTYSNQPQHF
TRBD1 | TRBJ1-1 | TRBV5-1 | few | TGCGCCAGCAGCTTTTCCAGGGGGACCACTGAAGCTTTCTTT | CASSFSRGTTEAFF
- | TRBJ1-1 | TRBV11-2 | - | TGTGCCAGCAGCTTAGAGTTGACGGACACTGAAGCTTTCTTT | CASSLELTDTEAFF
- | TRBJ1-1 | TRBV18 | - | TGTGCCAGCTCCCCCGGAAGGAACACTGAAGCTTTCTTT | CASSPGRNTEAFF
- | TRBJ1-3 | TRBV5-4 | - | TGTGCCAGCAGCTTGGGAGGGGCTGGAAACACCATATATTTT | CASSLGGAGNTIYF
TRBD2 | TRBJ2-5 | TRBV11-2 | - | TGTGCCAGCAGCCCACGCCTAACTAGCGGGGGTCAAGAGACCCAGTACTTC | CASSPRLTSGGQETQYF
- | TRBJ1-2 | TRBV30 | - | TGTGCCTGCCAACCAGCTCTTGGCTACACCTTC | CACQPALGYTF
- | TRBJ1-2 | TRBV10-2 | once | TGCGCCACGAGGGTAAACGGCTACACCTTC | CATRVNGYTF
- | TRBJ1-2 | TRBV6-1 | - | TGTGCCAGCAGTGAACTGGGGCGTGGCTACACCTTC | CASSELGRGYTF
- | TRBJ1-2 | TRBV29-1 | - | TGCAGCGTTGCGGCAGTAACTAACTATGGCTACACCTTC | CSVAAVTNYGYTF
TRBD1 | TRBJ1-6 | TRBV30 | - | TGTGCCCGCTCCGGGACAGGGGGCTCCAGCTCCTATAATTCACCCCTCCACTTT | CARSGTGGSSSYNSPLHF
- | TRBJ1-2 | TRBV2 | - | TGTGCCAGCAGTCCGAGGGGTGGCAGACGTTCCCATGGCTACACCTTC | CASSPRGGRRSHGYTF